Listed below are T cell receptor beta chains from one sample, sequenced in a study of blood T cell repertoires in COVID-19. The method was immunoSEQ multiplex PCR; TCRdb's version includes in-frame clones alone and lacks a portion of them. The sample has around 180,000 clones, 80% to 85% seen once. Sequenced sample: peripheral blood. The receptors stem from a woman older than 75 with COVID-19, enrolled during active disease. Both conserved end residues are part of each CDR3. The order of the fields is CDR3 protein, CDR3 DNA, D gene, clone size, V gene, J gene. A D gene is named only where the DNA matches it firmly. Some rows have no size entry. The others give once, few or many, or a class for an expanded clone.

CDR3 protein: CASSLGADYGYTF
CDR3 DNA: TGTGCCAGCAGCTTGGGGGCTGACTATGGCTACACCTTC
D gene: NA
clone size: NA
V gene: TRBV7-9
J gene: TRBJ1-2

CDR3 protein: CASSLGTGGPYSNQPQHF
CDR3 DNA: TGTGCCAGCAGTTTAGGGACAGGGGGCCCGTATAGCAATCAGCCCCAGCATTTT
D gene: TRBD1
clone size: NA
V gene: TRBV27
J gene: TRBJ1-5

CDR3 protein: CASSQYPGAYGYTF
CDR3 DNA: TGTGCCAGCAGCCAATATCCAGGCGCCTATGGCTACACCTTC
D gene: NA
clone size: NA
V gene: TRBV16
J gene: TRBJ1-2

CDR3 protein: CASSQWTGVAEAFF
CDR3 DNA: TGTGCCAGCAGTCAGTGGACAGGGGTCGCTGAAGCTTTCTTT
D gene: TRBD1
clone size: NA
V gene: TRBV28
J gene: TRBJ1-1

CDR3 protein: CSVETSGSQTGELFF
CDR3 DNA: TGCAGCGTTGAAACTAGCGGAAGTCAGACCGGGGAGCTGTTTTTT
D gene: TRBD2
clone size: NA
V gene: TRBV29-1
J gene: TRBJ2-2

CDR3 protein: CASSLIRSEQFF
CDR3 DNA: TGTGCCAGCAGTTTAATCCGGAGTGAGCAGTTCTTC
D gene: NA
clone size: NA
V gene: TRBV28
J gene: TRBJ2-1

CDR3 protein: CASSQTGGADTEAFF
CDR3 DNA: TGTGCCAGCAGCCAAACAGGGGGCGCGGACACTGAAGCTTTCTTT
D gene: TRBD1
clone size: NA
V gene: TRBV3-1/TRBV3-2
J gene: TRBJ1-1

CDR3 protein: CASSLAGGRLTGELFF
CDR3 DNA: TGTGCCAGCAGCTTAGCGGGGGGGCGTCTAACCGGGGAGCTGTTTTTT
D gene: TRBD2
clone size: NA
V gene: TRBV5-6
J gene: TRBJ2-2

CDR3 protein: CASSEATVHNEQFF
CDR3 DNA: TGTGCCAGCAGTGAGGCTACAGTTCACAATGAGCAGTTCTTC
D gene: NA
clone size: NA
V gene: TRBV6-1
J gene: TRBJ2-1

CDR3 protein: CATTPTGTGDQETQYF
CDR3 DNA: TGTGCCACCACCCCAACCGGGACAGGGGATCAAGAGACCCAGTACTTC
D gene: TRBD1
clone size: few
V gene: TRBV15
J gene: TRBJ2-5

CDR3 protein: CASSQELAGGADTQYF
CDR3 DNA: TGTGCCAGCAGCCAAGAACTAGCGGGAGGAGCAGATACGCAGTATTTT
D gene: TRBD2
clone size: NA
V gene: TRBV4-2
J gene: TRBJ2-3

CDR3 protein: CASSRPRTEAFF
CDR3 DNA: TGTGCCAGCAGCCGCCCGAGGACTGAAGCTTTCTTT
D gene: NA
clone size: NA
V gene: TRBV6-5
J gene: TRBJ1-1

CDR3 protein: CASSLIGQPISGYTF
CDR3 DNA: TGTGCCAGCAGTTTAATCGGACAGCCCATATCTGGCTACACCTTC
D gene: NA
clone size: NA
V gene: TRBV28
J gene: TRBJ1-2

CDR3 protein: CATSGSPAASGRGDTQYF
CDR3 DNA: TGTGCCACCAGCGGATCCCCGGCCGCTAGCGGGAGAGGAGATACGCAGTATTTT
D gene: TRBD2
clone size: NA
V gene: TRBV15
J gene: TRBJ2-3

CDR3 protein: CSVAGTSGLAYEQYF
CDR3 DNA: TGCAGCGTGGCCGGGACTAGCGGGTTGGCCTACGAGCAGTACTTC
D gene: TRBD2
clone size: few
V gene: TRBV29-1
J gene: TRBJ2-7

CDR3 protein: CASSLGITDTQYF
CDR3 DNA: TGCGCCAGCAGCTTGGGTATAACAGATACGCAGTATTTT
D gene: NA
clone size: NA
V gene: TRBV5-1
J gene: TRBJ2-3

CDR3 protein: CASSQFHRGSGNTIYF
CDR3 DNA: TGCGCCAGCAGCCAATTTCACAGGGGTTCTGGAAACACCATATATTTT
D gene: TRBD1
clone size: NA
V gene: TRBV4-1
J gene: TRBJ1-3

CDR3 protein: CASSPRVGQGNTEAFF
CDR3 DNA: TGTGCCAGCAGCCCCCGGGTCGGGCAGGGGAACACTGAAGCTTTCTTT
D gene: NA
clone size: NA
V gene: TRBV7-2
J gene: TRBJ1-1

CDR3 protein: CASTGTAYSNQPQHF
CDR3 DNA: TGTGCCAGCACCGGGACAGCATATAGCAATCAGCCCCAGCATTTT
D gene: TRBD1
clone size: NA
V gene: TRBV2
J gene: TRBJ1-5

CDR3 protein: CASSGFRDNTDTQYF
CDR3 DNA: TGTGCCAGCAGCGGATTCCGGGACAACACAGATACGCAGTATTTT
D gene: NA
clone size: NA
V gene: TRBV27
J gene: TRBJ2-3

CDR3 protein: CASSLQGDPSTDTQYF
CDR3 DNA: TGTGCCAGCAGCTTACAGGGGGATCCTAGCACAGATACGCAGTATTTT
D gene: TRBD1
clone size: NA
V gene: TRBV11-3
J gene: TRBJ2-3

CDR3 protein: CASSTGVGANVLTF
CDR3 DNA: TGTGCCAGCAGCACAGGGGTTGGGGCCAACGTCCTGACTTTC
D gene: TRBD1
clone size: NA
V gene: TRBV3-1/TRBV3-2
J gene: TRBJ2-6